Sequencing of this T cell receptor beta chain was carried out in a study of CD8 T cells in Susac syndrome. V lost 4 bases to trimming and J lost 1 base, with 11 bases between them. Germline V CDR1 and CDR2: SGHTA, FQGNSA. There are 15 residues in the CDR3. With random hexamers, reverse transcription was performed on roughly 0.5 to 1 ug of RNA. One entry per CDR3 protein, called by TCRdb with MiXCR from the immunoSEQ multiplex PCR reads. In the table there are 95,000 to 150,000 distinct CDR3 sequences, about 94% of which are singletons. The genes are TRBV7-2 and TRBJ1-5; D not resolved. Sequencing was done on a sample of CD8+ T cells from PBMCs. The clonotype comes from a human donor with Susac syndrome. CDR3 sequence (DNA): TGTGCCAGCAGCTCCTCCCAAGGGAGCAATCAGCCCCAGCATTTT. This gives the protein CASSSSQGSNQPQHF.